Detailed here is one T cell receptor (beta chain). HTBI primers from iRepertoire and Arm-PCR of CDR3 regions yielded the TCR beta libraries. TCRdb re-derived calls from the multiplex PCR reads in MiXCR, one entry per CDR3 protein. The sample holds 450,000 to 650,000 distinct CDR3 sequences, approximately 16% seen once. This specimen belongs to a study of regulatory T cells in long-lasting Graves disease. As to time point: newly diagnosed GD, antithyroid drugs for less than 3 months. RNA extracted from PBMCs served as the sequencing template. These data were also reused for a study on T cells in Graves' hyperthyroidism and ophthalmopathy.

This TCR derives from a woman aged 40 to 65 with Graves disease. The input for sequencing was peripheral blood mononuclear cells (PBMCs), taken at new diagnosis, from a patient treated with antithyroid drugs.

The chain's CDR3 is CASLYSSGNTIYF. As DNA, the CDR3 is TGTGCCAGTCTTTACAGCTCTGGAAACACCATATATTTT. The chain recombines TRBV2 with TRBJ1-3; D remains ambiguous. CDR3 size: 13 residues. Germline V gene lookup returns CDR1 SNHLY and CDR2 FYNNEI. V lost 9 bases, J lost 0 bases, and 9 bases lay in between.